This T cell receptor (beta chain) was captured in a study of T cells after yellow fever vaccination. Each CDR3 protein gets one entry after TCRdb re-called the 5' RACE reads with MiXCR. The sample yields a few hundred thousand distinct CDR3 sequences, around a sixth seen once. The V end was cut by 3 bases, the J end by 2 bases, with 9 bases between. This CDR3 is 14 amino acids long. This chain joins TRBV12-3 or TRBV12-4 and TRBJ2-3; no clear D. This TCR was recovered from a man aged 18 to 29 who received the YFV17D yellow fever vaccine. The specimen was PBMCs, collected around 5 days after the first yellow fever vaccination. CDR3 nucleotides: TGTGCCAGCAGTTTTTCGGGCCCCACAGATACGCAGTATTTT. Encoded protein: CASSFSGPTDTQYF.